The rows below give T cell receptor beta chains drawn from one sample of a study of Graves' ophthalmopathy and Graves' hyperthyroidism. From the multiplex PCR reads, TCRdb called clonotypes with MiXCR, one entry per CDR3 protein. The repertoire holds around 660,000 distinct CDR3 sequences, with about 40% as singletons. The sequenced sample consisted of peripheral blood. All receptors come from an adult man with Graves' ophthalmopathy. Both conserved end residues are part of each CDR3. A D gene is named only where the DNA matches it firmly. Where a row states a size, it is once, few, many or the class of an expanded clone; other rows omit it.

V	size	J	D	DNA	CDR3
TRBV20-1	many	TRBJ2-2	.	TGCAGTGCGCACCAGCTAGGGACCGGGGAGCTGTTTTTT	CSAHQLGTGELFF
TRBV15	.	TRBJ1-2	.	TGTGCCACCAGCAGGTCTCAGGTGGAAAGGGGCTACACCTTC	CATSRSQVERGYTF
TRBV7-9	many	TRBJ2-5	.	TGTGCCAGCAGCTTAGCCGAGTGGGAAGAGACCCAGTACTTC	CASSLAEWEETQYF
TRBV20-1	many	TRBJ1-5	TRBD1	TGCAGTGCTAGAGATAGACAGACAGGGCAAAATAGCAATCAGCCCCAGCATTTT	CSARDRQTGQNSNQPQHF
TRBV6-5	many	TRBJ1-1	TRBD1	TGTGCCAGCAGTCTTCAGGGGGCGCAAGCTTTCTTT	CASSLQGAQAFF
TRBV20-1	few	TRBJ1-2	TRBD1	TGCAGTGCTAGCGGGACAGGCGATCCCCATCTTTATGGCTACACCTTC	CSASGTGDPHLYGYTF
TRBV7-8	many	TRBJ2-7	.	TGTGCCAGCAGCTCCGGGACCCGACGCTCGGGGGAGCAGTACTTC	CASSSGTRRSGEQYF
TRBV7-3	.	TRBJ2-2	.	TGTGCCAGCAGCTCGGAGGGGTCCTACAATGAGCAGTTTTTT	CASSSEGSYNEQFF
TRBV7-3	many	TRBJ2-5	TRBD2	TGTGCCAGCAGCTCTAGCGGCGGGGGGGCCCAGTACTTC	CASSSSGGGAQYF
TRBV12-3/TRBV12-4	many	TRBJ2-5	TRBD2	TGTGCCAGCGACCAATTGCGGGAGGAGCAAGAGACCCAGTACTTC	CASDQLREEQETQYF
TRBV10-3	many	TRBJ1-1	.	TGTGCCATCAGGAGATCAGGGGAGGGCAACACTGAAGCTTTCTTT	CAIRRSGEGNTEAFF
TRBV7-7	many	TRBJ2-5	.	TGTGCTAGCAGTGAACAGACAGGTTACCAAGAGACCCAGTACTTC	CASSEQTGYQETQYF
TRBV25-1	.	TRBJ2-5	TRBD2	TGTGCCAGCAGTGACGAAGGACTAGCGGGAGGAAGCGGAGAGACCCAGTACTTC	CASSDEGLAGGSGETQYF
TRBV5-1	many	TRBJ1-1	.	TGCGCCAGCAGCCCGTCGGGTGAGGTTGAAGCTTTCTTT	CASSPSGEVEAFF
TRBV11-2	.	TRBJ2-7	.	TGTGCCTGGACCAAACGAGGGCGTTACGAGCAGTACTTC	CAWTKRGRYEQYF
TRBV5-1	.	TRBJ2-2	.	TGCGCCAGCAGCTTGGGTGGCGGGGGCGTCACCGGGGAGCTGTTTTTT	CASSLGGGGVTGELFF
TRBV5-1	.	TRBJ1-2	.	TGCGCCAGCAGCTTTTCCCAGGGGCCCCACTATGGCTACACCTTC	CASSFSQGPHYGYTF
TRBV12-3/TRBV12-4	.	TRBJ2-6	TRBD1	TGTGCCTCCCGGGACAGTGCCAACGTCCTGACTTTC	CASRDSANVLTF
TRBV7-2	many	TRBJ1-6	.	TGTGCCAGCAGCTTTAACAGCACCCTCCACTTT	CASSFNSTLHF
TRBV29-1	.	TRBJ2-5	TRBD2	TGTGCCAGTAGCCTCGGACTAGCGGGAGGGCCCCAGGAGACCCAGTACTTC	CASSLGLAGGPQETQYF
TRBV9	once	TRBJ2-7	.	TGTGCCAGCAGCGTAGTGGGTCGGGAAGAGCAGTACTTC	CASSVVGREEQYF
TRBV5-4	.	TRBJ2-7	.	TGTGCCAGCAGCCAACGGGGGCTTGGGGATTACGAGCAGTACTTC	CASSQRGLGDYEQYF
TRBV24-1	.	TRBJ2-1	.	TGTGCCACCAACAATGAGCAGTTCTTC	CATNNEQFF
TRBV10-3	.	TRBJ2-7	TRBD1	TGTGCCAGCAAAGGGACCGGGACAGCTCGCTGGGAGCAGTACTTC	CASKGTGTARWEQYF
TRBV7-9	many	TRBJ2-7	.	TGTGCCAGCAGCACAACCGGGACTGGAAACTACGAGCAGTACTTC	CASSTTGTGNYEQYF
TRBV7-9	.	TRBJ2-6	TRBD2	TGTGCCAGCAGCTTGGCTAGCGGCCTGACTTTC	CASSLASGLTF
TRBV7-8	many	TRBJ1-2	.	TGTGCCAGCAGCTTTCTACAGGGTGGGGATGGCTACACCTTC	CASSFLQGGDGYTF
TRBV5-4	few	TRBJ1-6	.	TGTGCCAGCAGCCCCTCCGGGGTAATGTCACCCCTCCACTTT	CASSPSGVMSPLHF
TRBV13	few	TRBJ2-7	.	TGTGCCAGCAGCTTAAACCTGAACTACGAGCAGTACTTC	CASSLNLNYEQYF
TRBV24-1	.	TRBJ1-5	.	TGTGCCACCAGTGATCCTCAGGATTTT	CATSDPQDF
TRBV2	.	TRBJ1-4	.	TGTGCCAGCAGTGAGGGGGGGATATCACGGCATGAAAAACTGTTTTTT	CASSEGGISRHEKLFF
TRBV7-2	.	TRBJ2-7	.	TGTGCCAGCAGTTTATTTCCGGGTGGCTACGAGCAGTACTTC	CASSLFPGGYEQYF
TRBV29-1	many	TRBJ1-1	TRBD1	TGCAGCGTGGGAGACAGGGAGGACACTGAAGCTTTCTTT	CSVGDREDTEAFF
TRBV27	.	TRBJ1-2	.	TGTGCCAGCAGTGCCGTCTATTCTAACTATGGCTACACCTTC	CASSAVYSNYGYTF
TRBV4-2	many	TRBJ1-2	.	TGTGCCAGCAGCCAAGCCAGGGGTTCTGGCTACACCTTC	CASSQARGSGYTF
TRBV6-6	few	TRBJ2-5	TRBD1	TGTGCCAGCGGACCAGATTGGACAGGGGTCCAAGAGACCCAGTACTTC	CASGPDWTGVQETQYF
TRBV20-1	.	TRBJ1-4	.	TGCTGCTGCCCCAGGGATAATGAAAAACTGTTTTTT	CCCPRDNEKLFF
TRBV7-9	.	TRBJ1-1	.	TGTGCCAGCAGCCCACCTAGAGAGGCTGAAGCTTTCTTT	CASSPPREAEAFF
TRBV29-1	.	TRBJ1-2	TRBD1	TGCAGCGTTGAAGATCCTCAGGGGGCGCGGGGAAACACCTTC	CSVEDPQGARGNTF
TRBV5-4	many	TRBJ1-4	.	TGTGCCAGCAGCTTGGGGTCCAGGGGATTCGAAAAACTGTTTTTT	CASSLGSRGFEKLFF
TRBV20-1	many	TRBJ1-1	TRBD1	TGCAGTGCTAGGCGGCAGGGGGCCCGAGCTTTCTTT	CSARRQGARAFF
TRBV20-1	.	TRBJ1-1	TRBD1	TGCAGTGCTAGAGGGGACAGGGGGAACACTGAAGCTTTCTTT	CSARGDRGNTEAFF
TRBV19	many	TRBJ2-5	TRBD1	TGTGCCAGTAGCCCGGACAGGGCCTCTGGTGAGACCCAGTACTTC	CASSPDRASGETQYF